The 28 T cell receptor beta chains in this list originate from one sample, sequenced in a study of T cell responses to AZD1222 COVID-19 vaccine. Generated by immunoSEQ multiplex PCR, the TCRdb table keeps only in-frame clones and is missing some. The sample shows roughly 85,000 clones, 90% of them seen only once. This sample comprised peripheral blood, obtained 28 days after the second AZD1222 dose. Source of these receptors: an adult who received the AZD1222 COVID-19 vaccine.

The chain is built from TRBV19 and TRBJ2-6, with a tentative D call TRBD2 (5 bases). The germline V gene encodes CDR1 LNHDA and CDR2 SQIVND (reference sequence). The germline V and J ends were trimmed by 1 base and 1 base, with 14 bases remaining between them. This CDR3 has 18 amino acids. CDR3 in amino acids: CASSIVARGYSGANVLTF. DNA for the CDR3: TGTGCCAGTAGTATAGTCGCCCGCGGGTATTCTGGGGCCAACGTCCTGACTTTC. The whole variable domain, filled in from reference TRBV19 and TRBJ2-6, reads DGGITQSPKYLFRKEGQNVTLSCEQNLNHDAMYWYRQDPGQGLRLIYYSQIVNDFQKGDIAEGYSVSREKKESFPLTVTSAQKNPTAFYLCASSIVARGYSGANVLTFGAGSRLTVL.

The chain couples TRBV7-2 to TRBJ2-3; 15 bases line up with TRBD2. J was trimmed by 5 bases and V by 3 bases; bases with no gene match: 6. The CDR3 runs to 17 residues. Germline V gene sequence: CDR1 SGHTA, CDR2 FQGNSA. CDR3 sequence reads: CASSFAGLAGGGDTQYF. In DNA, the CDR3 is TGTGCCAGCAGCTTCGCAGGACTAGCGGGAGGGGGAGATACGCAGTATTTT.

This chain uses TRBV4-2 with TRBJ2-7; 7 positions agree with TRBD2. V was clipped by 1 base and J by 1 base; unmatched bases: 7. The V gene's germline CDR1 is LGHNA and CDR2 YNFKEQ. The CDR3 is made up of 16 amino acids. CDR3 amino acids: CASSQGRTRSSYEQYF. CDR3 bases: TGTGCCAGCAGCCAAGGGAGGACTAGGAGTTCCTACGAGCAGTACTTC.

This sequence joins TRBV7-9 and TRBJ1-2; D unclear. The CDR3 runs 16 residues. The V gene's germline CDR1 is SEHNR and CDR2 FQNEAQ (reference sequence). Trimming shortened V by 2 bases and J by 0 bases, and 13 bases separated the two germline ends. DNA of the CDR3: TGTGCCAGCAGCTTAAGAGAACACCGAGCTAACTATGGCTACACCTTC. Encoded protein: CASSLREHRANYGYTF.

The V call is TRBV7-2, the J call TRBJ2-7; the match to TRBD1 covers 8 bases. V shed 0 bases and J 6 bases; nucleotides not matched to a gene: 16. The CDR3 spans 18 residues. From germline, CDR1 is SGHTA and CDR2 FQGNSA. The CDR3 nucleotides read TGTGCCAGCAGCTTAGCCGCCTCTCTGGGGCACAGGGGGAGCGAGCAGTACTTC. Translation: CASSLAASLGHRGSEQYF.

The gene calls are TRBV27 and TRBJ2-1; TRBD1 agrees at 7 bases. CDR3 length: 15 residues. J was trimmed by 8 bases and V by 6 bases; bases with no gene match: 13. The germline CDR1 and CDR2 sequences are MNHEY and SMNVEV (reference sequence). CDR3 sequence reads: CASRPVRGSNYEQFF. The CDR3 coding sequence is TGTGCCAGCAGGCCTGTCAGGGGGTCGAATTATGAGCAGTTCTTC.

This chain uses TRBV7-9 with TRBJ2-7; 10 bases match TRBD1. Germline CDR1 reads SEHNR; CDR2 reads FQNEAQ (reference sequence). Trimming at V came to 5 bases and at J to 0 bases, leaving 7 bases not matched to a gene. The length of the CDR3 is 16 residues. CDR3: CASSATGGSSSYEQYF. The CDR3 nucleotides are TGTGCCAGCAGCGCGACAGGGGGCTCGAGCTCCTACGAGCAGTACTTC.

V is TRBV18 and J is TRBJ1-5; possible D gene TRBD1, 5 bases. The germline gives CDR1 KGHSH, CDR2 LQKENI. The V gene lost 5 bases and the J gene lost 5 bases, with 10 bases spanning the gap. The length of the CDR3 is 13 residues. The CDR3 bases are TGTGCCAGCTCAATGCAGGGAGATCAGCCCCAGCATTTT. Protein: CASSMQGDQPQHF.

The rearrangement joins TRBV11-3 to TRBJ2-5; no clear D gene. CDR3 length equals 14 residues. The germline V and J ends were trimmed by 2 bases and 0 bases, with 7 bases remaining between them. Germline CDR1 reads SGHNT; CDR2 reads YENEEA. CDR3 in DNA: TGTGCCAGCAGCTTAAGTACTTACCAAGAGACCCAGTACTTC. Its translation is CASSLSTYQETQYF.

CDR3 bases: TGTGCCAGCAGCGCCTGGGGGACAGGGGCAGATACGCAGTATTTT. This gives the protein CASSAWGTGADTQYF. V gene TRBV5-4 combines with J gene TRBJ2-3, with 10 bases identical to TRBD1. This CDR3 comprises 15 residues. The germline V gene has CDR1 SGHNT and CDR2 YYREEE (reference sequence). Germline trimming cut 4 bases from V and 4 bases from J; bases unmatched to any gene: 6.

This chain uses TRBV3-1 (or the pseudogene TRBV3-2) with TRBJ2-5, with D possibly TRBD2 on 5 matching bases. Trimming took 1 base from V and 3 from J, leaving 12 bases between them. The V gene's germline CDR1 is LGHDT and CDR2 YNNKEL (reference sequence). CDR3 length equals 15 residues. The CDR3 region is CASSQAGSSKETQYF. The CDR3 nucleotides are TGTGCCAGCAGCCAAGCGGGGTCAAGCAAAGAGACCCAGTACTTC.

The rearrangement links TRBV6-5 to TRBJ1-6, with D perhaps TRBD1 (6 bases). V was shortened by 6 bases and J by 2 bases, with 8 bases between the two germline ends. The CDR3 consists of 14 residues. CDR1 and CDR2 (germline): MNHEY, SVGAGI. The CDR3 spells CASRDSTYNSPLHF. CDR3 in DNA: TGTGCCAGCAGGGACAGCACCTATAATTCACCCCTCCACTTT.

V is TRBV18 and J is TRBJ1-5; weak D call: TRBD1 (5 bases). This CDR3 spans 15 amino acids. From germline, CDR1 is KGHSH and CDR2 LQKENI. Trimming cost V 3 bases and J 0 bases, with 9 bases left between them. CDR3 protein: CASSPIRASNQPQHF. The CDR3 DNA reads TGTGCCAGCTCACCTATCAGGGCTAGCAATCAGCCCCAGCATTTT. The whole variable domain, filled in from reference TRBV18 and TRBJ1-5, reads NAGVMQNPRHLVRRRGQEARLRCSPMKGHSHVYWYRQLPEEGLKFMVYLQKENIIDESGMPKERFSAEFPKEGPSILRIQQVVRGDSAAYFCASSPIRASNQPQHFGDGTRLSIL.

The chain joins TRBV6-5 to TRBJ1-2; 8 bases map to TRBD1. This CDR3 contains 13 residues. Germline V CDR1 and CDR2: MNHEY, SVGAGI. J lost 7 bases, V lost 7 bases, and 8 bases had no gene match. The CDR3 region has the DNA TGTGCCAGCACCCCCAGCAGGGGGCGTGGCTACACCTTC. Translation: CASTPSRGRGYTF.

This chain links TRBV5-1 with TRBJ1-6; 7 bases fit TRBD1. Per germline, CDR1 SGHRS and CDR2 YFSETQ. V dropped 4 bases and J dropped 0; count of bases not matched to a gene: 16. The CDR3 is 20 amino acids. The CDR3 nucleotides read TGCGCCAGCAGCAGAACCTATTCGGGACAGCAAAGCTCCTATAATTCACCCCTCCACTTT. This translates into CASSRTYSGQQSSYNSPLHF. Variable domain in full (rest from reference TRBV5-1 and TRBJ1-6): KAGVTQTPRYLIKTRGQQVTLSCSPISGHRSVSWYQQTPGQGLQFLFEYFSETQRNKGNFPGRFSGRQFSNSRSEMNVSTLELGDSALYLCASSRTYSGQQSSYNSPLHFGNGTRLTVT.

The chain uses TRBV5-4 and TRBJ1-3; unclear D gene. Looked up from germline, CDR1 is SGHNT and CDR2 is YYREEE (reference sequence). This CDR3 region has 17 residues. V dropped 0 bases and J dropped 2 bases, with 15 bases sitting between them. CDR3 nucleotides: TGTGCCAGCAGCTTGGGAGGAATCGGGCTCCCTGGAAACACCATATATTTT. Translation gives CASSLGGIGLPGNTIYF.

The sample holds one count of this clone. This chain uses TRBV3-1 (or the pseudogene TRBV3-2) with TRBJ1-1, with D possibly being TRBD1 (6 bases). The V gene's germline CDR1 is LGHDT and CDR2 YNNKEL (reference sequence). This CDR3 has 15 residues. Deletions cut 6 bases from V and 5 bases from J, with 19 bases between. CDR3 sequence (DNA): TGTGCCAGCAGTCTTGAAAGGGGGGTGGGAACTGAAGCTTTCTTT. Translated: CASSLERGVGTEAFF.

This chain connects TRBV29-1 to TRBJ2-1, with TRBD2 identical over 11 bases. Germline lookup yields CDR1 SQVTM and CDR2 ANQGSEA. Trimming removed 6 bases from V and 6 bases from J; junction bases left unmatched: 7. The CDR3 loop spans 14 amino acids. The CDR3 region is CSVALAGGFNEQFF. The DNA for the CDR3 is TGCAGCGTCGCCCTAGCGGGAGGCTTCAATGAGCAGTTCTTC.

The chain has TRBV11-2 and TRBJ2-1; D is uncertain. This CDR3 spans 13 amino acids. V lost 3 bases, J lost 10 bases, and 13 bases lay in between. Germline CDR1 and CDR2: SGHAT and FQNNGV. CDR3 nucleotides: TGTGCCAGCAGCTTTCCCGGTTCGCGGGAGCAGTTCTTC. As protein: CASSFPGSREQFF.

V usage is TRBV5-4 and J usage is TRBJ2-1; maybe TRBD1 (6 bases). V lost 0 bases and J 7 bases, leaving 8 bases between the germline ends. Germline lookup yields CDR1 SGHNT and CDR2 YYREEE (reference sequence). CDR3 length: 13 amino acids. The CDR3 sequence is CASSLVGGNEQFF. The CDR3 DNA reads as TGTGCCAGCAGCTTGGTAGGGGGTAATGAGCAGTTCTTC.

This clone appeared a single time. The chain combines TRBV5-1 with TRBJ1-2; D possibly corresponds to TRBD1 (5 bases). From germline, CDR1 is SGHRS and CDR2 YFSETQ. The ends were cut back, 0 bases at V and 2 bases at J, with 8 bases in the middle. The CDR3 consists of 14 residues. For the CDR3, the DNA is TGCGCCAGCAGCTTGGATGCAGGGAACTATGGCTACACCTTC. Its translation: CASSLDAGNYGYTF.

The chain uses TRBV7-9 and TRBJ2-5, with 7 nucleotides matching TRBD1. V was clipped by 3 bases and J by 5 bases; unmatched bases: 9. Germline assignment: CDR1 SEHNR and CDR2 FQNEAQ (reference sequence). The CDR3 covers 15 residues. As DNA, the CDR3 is TGTGCCAGCAGCTTCAGGGGGTCCCGAGGGGAGACCCAGTACTTC. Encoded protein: CASSFRGSRGETQYF.

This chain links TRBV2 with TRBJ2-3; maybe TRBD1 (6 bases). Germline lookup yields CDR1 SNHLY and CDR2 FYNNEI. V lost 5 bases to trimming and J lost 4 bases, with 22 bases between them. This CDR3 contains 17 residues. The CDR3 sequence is CASSRGWGGTAPDTQYF. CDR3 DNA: TGTGCCAGCAGTAGGGGGTGGGGCGGAACCGCACCAGATACGCAGTATTTT.

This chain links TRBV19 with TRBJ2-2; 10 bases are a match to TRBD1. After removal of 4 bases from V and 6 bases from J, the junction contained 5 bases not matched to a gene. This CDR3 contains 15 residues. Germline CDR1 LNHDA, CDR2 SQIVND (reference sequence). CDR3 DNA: TGTGCCAGTAGTACTACGGGACAGGGGCCCGGGGAGCTGTTTTTT. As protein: CASSTTGQGPGELFF.

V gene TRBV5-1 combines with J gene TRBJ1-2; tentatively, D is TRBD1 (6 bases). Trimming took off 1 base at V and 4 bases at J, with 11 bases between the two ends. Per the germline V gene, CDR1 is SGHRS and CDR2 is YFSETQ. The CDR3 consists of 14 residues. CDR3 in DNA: TGCGCCAGCAGCTTGTGGGGGGCGATCTATGGCTACACCTTC. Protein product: CASSLWGAIYGYTF.

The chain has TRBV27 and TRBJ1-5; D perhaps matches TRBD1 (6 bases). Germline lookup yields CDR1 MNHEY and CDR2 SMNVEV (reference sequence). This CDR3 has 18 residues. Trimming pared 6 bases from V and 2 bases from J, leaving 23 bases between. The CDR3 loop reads CASRERGAGGRGNQPQHF. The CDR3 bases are TGTGCCAGCAGAGAACGGGGGGCGGGGGGCCGGGGCAATCAGCCCCAGCATTTT.

The CDR3 sequence is CATSRQGQLSNEQYF. DNA for the CDR3: TGTGCCACCAGCAGACAGGGACAGCTGAGCAACGAGCAGTACTTC. The V call is TRBV15, the J call TRBJ2-7, with 7 bases that match TRBD1. The germline V gene encodes CDR1 LNHNV and CDR2 YYDKDF (reference sequence). The ends lost 2 bases at V and 5 bases at J; junction bases unmatched: 9. This CDR3 has 15 residues.

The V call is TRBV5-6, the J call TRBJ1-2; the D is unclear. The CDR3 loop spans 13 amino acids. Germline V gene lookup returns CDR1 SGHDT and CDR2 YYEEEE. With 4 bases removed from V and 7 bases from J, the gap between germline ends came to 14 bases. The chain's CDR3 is CASSHTLMGGYTF. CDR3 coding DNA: TGTGCCAGCAGCCATACCCTTATGGGTGGCTACACCTTC. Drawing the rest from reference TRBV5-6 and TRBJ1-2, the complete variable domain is DAGVTQSPTHLIKTRGQQVTLRCSPKSGHDTVSWYQQALGQGPQFIFQYYEEEERQRGNFPDRFSGHQFPNYSSELNVNALLLGDSALYLCASSHTLMGGYTFGSGTRLTVV.